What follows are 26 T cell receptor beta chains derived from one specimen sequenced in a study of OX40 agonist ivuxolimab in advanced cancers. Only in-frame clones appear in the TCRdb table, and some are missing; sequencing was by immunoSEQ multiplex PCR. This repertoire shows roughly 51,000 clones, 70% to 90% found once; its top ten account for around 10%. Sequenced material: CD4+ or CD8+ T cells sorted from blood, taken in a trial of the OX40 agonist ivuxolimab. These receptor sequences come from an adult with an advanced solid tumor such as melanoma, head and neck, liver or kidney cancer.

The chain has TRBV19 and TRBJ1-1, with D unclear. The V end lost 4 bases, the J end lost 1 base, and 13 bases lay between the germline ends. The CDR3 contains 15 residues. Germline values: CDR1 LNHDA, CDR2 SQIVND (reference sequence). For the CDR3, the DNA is TGTGCCAGTAGTACGTGGACCCCGTGGAACACTGAAGCTTTCTTT. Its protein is CASSTWTPWNTEAFF. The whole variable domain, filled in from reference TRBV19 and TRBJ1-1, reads DGGITQSPKYLFRKEGQNVTLSCEQNLNHDAMYWYRQDPGQGLRLIYYSQIVNDFQKGDIAEGYSVSREKKESFPLTVTSAQKNPTAFYLCASSTWTPWNTEAFFGQGTRLTVV.

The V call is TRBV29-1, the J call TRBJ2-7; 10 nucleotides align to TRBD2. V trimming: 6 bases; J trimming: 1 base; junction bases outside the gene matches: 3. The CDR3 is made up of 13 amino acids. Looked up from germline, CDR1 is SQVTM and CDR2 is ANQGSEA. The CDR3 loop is CSVQLAGSYEQYF. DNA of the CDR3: TGCAGCGTGCAACTAGCGGGGTCCTACGAGCAGTACTTC.

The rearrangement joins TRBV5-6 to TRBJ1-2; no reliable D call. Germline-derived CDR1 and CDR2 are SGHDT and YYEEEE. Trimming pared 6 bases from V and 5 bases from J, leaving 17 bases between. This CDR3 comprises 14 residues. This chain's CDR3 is CASILSDKGYGYTF. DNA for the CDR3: TGTGCCAGCATCCTGTCCGACAAAGGTTATGGCTACACCTTC.

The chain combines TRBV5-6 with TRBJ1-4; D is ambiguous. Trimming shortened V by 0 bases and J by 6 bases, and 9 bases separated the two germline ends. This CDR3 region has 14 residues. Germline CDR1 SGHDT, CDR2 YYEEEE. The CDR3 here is CASSLARSDEKLFF. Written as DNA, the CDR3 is TGTGCCAGCAGCTTGGCCCGATCGGATGAAAAACTGTTTTTT.

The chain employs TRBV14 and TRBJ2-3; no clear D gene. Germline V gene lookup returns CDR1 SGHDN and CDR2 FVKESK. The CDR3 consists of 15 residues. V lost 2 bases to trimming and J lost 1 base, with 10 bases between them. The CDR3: CASSQLGRGTDTQYF. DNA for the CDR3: TGTGCCAGCAGCCAACTCGGTAGGGGCACAGATACGCAGTATTTT.

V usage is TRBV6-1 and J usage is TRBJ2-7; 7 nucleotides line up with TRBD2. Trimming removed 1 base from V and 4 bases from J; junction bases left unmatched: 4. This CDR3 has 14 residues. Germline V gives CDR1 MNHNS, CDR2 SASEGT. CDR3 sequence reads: CASSEGEGVYEQYV. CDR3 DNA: TGTGCCAGCAGTGAAGGGGAGGGAGTTTACGAGCAGTACGTC.

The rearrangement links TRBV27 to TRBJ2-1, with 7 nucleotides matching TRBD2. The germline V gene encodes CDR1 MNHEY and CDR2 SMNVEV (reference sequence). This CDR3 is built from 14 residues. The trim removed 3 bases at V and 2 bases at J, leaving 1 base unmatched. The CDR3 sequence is CASSLGGTYNEQFF. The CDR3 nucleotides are TGTGCCAGCAGTTTGGGGGGGACCTACAATGAGCAGTTCTTC.

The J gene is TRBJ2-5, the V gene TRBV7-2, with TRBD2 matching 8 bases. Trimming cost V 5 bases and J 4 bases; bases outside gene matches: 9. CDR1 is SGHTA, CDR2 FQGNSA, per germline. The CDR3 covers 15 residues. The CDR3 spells CASSRGAGDIETQYF. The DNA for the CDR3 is TGTGCCAGCAGCCGCGGAGCGGGAGACATAGAGACCCAGTACTTC.

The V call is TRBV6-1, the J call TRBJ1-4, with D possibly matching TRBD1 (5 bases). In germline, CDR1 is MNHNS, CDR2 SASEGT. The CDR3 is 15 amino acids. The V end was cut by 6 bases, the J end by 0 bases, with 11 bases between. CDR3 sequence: CASSRQPATNEKLFF. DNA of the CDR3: TGTGCCAGCAGCAGACAGCCAGCAACTAATGAAAAACTGTTTTTT.

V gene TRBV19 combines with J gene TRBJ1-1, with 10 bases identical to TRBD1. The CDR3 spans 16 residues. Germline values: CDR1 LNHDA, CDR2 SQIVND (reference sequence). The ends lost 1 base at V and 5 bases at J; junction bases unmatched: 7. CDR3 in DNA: TGTGCCAGTAGTATAGGAGGACAGGGGGATAGGACTGAAGCTTTCTTT. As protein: CASSIGGQGDRTEAFF.

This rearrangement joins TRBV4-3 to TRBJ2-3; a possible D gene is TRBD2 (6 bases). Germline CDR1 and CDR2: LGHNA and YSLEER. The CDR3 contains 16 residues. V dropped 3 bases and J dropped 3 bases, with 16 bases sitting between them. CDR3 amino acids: CASSQLAPSATDTQYF. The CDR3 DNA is TGCGCCAGCAGCCAGCTGGCCCCTAGCGCAACAGATACGCAGTATTTT.

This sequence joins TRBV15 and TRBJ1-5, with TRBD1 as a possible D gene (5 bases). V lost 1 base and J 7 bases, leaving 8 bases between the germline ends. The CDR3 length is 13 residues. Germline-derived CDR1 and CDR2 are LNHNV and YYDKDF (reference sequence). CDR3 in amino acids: CATSRGRAQPQHF. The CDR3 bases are TGTGCCACCAGCAGAGGCAGGGCCCAGCCCCAGCATTTT.

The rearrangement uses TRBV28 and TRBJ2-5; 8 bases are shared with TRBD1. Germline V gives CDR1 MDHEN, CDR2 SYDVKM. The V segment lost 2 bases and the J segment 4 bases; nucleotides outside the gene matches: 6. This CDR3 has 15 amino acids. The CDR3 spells CASSLHRGTLETQYF. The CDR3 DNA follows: TGTGCCAGCAGTTTACACAGGGGGACTCTAGAGACCCAGTACTTC.

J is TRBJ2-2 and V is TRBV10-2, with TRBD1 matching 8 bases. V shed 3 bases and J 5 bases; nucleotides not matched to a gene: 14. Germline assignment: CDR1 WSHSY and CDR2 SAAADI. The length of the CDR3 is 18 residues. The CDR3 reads CASSDLSGGAGGTGELFF. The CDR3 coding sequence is TGCGCCAGCAGTGACCTATCAGGGGGCGCGGGTGGGACCGGGGAGCTGTTTTTT.

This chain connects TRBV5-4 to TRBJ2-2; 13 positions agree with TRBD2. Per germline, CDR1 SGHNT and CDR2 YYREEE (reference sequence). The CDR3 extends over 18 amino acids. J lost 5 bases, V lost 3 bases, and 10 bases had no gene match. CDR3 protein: CASSSIGLAGDLTGELFF. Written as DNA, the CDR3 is TGTGCCAGCAGCTCCATTGGACTAGCGGGAGATCTGACCGGGGAGCTGTTTTTT.

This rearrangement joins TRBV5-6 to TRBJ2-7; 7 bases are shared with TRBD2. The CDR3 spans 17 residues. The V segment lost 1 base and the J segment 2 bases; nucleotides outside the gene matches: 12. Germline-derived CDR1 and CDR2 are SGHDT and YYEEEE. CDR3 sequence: CASSLLTGGSTPYEQYF. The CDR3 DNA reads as TGTGCCAGCAGCTTGCTTACGGGCGGGAGTACGCCCTACGAGCAGTACTTC.

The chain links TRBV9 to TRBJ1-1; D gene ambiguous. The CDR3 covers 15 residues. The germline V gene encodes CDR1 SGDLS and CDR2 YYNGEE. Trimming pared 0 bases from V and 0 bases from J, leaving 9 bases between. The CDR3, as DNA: TGTGCCAGCAGCGTAGTGGGGAGTATGAACACTGAAGCTTTCTTT. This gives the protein CASSVVGSMNTEAFF. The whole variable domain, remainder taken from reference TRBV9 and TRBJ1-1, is DSGVTQTPKHLITATGQRVTLRCSPRSGDLSVYWYQQSLDQGLQFLIQYYNGEERAKGNILERFSAQQFPDLHSELNLSSLELGDSALYFCASSVVGSMNTEAFFGQGTRLTVV.

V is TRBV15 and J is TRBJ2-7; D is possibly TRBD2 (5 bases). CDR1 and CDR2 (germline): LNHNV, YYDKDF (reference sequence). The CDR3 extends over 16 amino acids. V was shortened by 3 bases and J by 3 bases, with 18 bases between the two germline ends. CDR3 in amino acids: CATSRDQTSKFYEQYF. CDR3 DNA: TGTGCCACCAGCAGGGACCAAACTAGTAAGTTCTACGAGCAGTACTTC.

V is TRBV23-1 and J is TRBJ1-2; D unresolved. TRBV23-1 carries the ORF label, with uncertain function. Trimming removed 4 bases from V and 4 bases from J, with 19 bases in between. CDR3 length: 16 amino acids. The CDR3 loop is CASSPPPCAAFYGYTF. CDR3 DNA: TGCGCCAGCAGTCCCCCTCCCTGTGCAGCCTTCTATGGCTACACCTTC.

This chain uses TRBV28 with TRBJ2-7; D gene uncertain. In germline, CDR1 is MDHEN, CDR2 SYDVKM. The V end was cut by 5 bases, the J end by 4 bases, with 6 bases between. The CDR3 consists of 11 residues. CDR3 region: CASSDTYEQYV. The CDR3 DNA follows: TGTGCCAGCAGTGATACATACGAGCAGTACGTC.

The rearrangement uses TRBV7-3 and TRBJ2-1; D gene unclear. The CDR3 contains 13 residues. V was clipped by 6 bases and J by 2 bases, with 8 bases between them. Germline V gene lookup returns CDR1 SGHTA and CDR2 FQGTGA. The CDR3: CASRADAYNEQFF. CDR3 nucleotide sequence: TGTGCCAGCAGGGCGGACGCCTACAATGAGCAGTTCTTC.

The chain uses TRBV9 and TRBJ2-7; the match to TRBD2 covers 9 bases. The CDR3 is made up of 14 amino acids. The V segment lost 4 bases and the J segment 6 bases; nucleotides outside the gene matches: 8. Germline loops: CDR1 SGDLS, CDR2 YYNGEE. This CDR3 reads CASSLPGLAAEQYF. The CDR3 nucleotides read TGTGCCAGCAGCTTGCCGGGACTAGCTGCCGAGCAGTACTTC.

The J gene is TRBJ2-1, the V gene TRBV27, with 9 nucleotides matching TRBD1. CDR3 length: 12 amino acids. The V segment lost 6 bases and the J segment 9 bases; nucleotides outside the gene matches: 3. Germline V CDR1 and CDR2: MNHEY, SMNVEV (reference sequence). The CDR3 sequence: CASRQTGGEQFF. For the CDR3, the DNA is TGTGCCAGCAGGCAGACAGGGGGTGAGCAGTTCTTC.

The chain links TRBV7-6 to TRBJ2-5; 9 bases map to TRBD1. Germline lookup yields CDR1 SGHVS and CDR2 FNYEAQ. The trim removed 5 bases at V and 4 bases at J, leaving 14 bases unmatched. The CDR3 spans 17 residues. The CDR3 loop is CASSPPGDRDSGETQYF. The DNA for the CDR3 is TGTGCCAGCAGCCCACCCGGGGACAGGGATAGCGGAGAGACCCAGTACTTC.

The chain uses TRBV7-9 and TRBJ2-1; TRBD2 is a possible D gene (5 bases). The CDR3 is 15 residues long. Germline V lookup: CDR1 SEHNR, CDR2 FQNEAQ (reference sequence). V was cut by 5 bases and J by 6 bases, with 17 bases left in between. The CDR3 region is CASSPPGISLNEQFF. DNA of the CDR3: TGTGCCAGCAGCCCTCCCGGGATTAGCCTCAATGAGCAGTTCTTC.

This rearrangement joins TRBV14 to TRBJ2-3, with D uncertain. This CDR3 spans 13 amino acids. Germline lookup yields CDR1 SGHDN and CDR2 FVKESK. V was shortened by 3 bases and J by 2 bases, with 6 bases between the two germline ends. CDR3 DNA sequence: TGTGCCAGCAGCCACGGGTTCACAGATACGCAGTATTTT. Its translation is CASSHGFTDTQYF.